This TCR beta chain was captured in a study of blood T cells in healthy people across ages. General observations from the study: The diversity estimates, figures obtained from one million T cells, were considered underestimates. Because sorting was not performed, PBMCs prevented conclusive naive versus antigen-experienced comparison. Per-million-T-cell TCR beta diversity fell roughly linearly with age.

This clonotype occurred many times. The antigen remains undetermined. Isolation per sample recovered at least 6 million PBMCs. With a J-beta primer mix and a sample-barcoded 5' primer, a second PCR ran about 7 to 11 cycles. In TCRdb, the 5' RACE reads were re-called with MiXCR into one record per CDR3 protein. In the table there are approximately 810,000 distinct CDR3 sequences, about 28% of which are singletons. The TCR sequence derives from a woman of 80 years or more in good health. Sequencing used blood.

DNA for the CDR3: TGTGCCAGCAGTTCTCGGACAGGGAATGAAAAACTGTTTTTT. Its protein product is CASSSRTGNEKLFF. The V and J genes are TRBV6-6 and TRBJ1-4; TRBD1 matches at 8 bases. CDR1 and CDR2 (germline): MNHNY, SVGAGI (reference sequence). The V and J ends lost 4 bases and 5 bases, in that order; junction bases with no gene match: 3. The CDR3 totals 14 residues.